The rows below give T cell receptor beta chains drawn from one sample of a study of shared clonotypes between healthy human individuals. Only in-frame clones appear in the TCRdb table, and some are missing; sequencing was by immunoSEQ multiplex PCR. Of around 2.5 million clones in the sample, roughly 93% were seen once. The sequencing sample was made of naive CD4+ T cells from PBMCs. The receptor source for this set is a man between 18 and 29 years old in good health. Some clones in this sample may be carry-over from other donors' samples. Each CDR3 is given with its conserved first and last residue. The order of the fields is D gene, J gene, V gene, clone size, CDR3 protein, CDR3 DNA. D genes are given only for firm matches. The listing skips clone size in some rows; elsewhere it reads once, few, many or a size class.

NA,TRBJ2-7,TRBV6-1,NA,CASLARYEQYF,TGTGCCTCTCTAGCGAGGTACGAGCAGTACTTC
NA,TRBJ1-5,TRBV2,NA,CASLGGFSQPQHF,TGTGCCAGCCTCGGGGGGTTCAGTCAGCCCCAGCATTTT
NA,TRBJ2-1,TRBV18,NA,CASSPNIAEEGNEQFF,TGTGCCAGCTCCCCAAACATAGCGGAGGAGGGAAATGAGCAGTTCTTC
NA,TRBJ1-1,TRBV28,NA,CASSLALGGTEAFF,TGTGCCAGCAGTTTGGCACTGGGTGGGACTGAAGCTTTCTTT
TRBD2,TRBJ2-3,TRBV2,NA,CASSESLAGVDTQYF,TGTGCCAGCAGTGAGTCACTAGCGGGAGTAGATACGCAGTATTTT
NA,TRBJ2-7,TRBV5-1,NA,CASSQSRGASSYEQYF,TGCGCCAGCAGCCAGAGTCGGGGAGCTAGCTCCTACGAGCAGTACTTC
TRBD2,TRBJ2-7,TRBV28,NA,CASTNPQLAARGYEQYF,TGTGCCAGCACCAACCCCCAACTAGCGGCCCGAGGGTACGAGCAGTACTTC
TRBD2,TRBJ2-2,TRBV5-1,NA,CASSPGPGLATGELFF,TGCGCCAGCAGCCCTGGGCCTGGACTAGCTACCGGGGAGCTGTTTTTT
NA,TRBJ2-7,TRBV5-3,once,CASSPRSGIHEQYF,TGTGCCAGCAGCCCAAGGTCAGGGATCCACGAGCAGTACTTC
TRBD2,TRBJ2-1,TRBV25-1,NA,CASSQGAGDEQFF,TGTGCCAGCAGTCAGGGTGCGGGGGATGAGCAGTTCTTC
NA,TRBJ2-3,TRBV28,NA,CASSQPHGTDTQYF,TGTGCCAGCAGTCAACCCCACGGAACAGATACGCAGTATTTT
NA,TRBJ1-2,TRBV4-1,NA,CASSQGFLGGGYTF,TGCGCCAGCAGCCAAGGGTTCCTGGGTGGTGGCTACACCTTC
TRBD1,TRBJ1-4,TRBV6-5,NA,CASRPGQGDEKLFF,TGTGCCAGCAGGCCGGGACAGGGAGATGAAAAACTGTTTTTT
NA,TRBJ1-3,TRBV14,NA,CASSQADRRNTIYF,TGTGCCAGCAGCCAGGCCGACCGAAGAAACACCATATATTTT
TRBD1,TRBJ1-2,TRBV27,NA,CASSPMGQRYGYTF,TGTGCCAGCAGTCCGATGGGACAGCGATATGGCTACACCTTC
NA,TRBJ2-1,TRBV27,NA,CASSFNRHEQFF,TGTGCCAGCAGTTTTAACCGACATGAGCAGTTCTTC
NA,TRBJ1-3,TRBV25-1,NA,CASIGNPGGTIYF,TGTGCCAGCATAGGTAACCCGGGGGGCACCATATATTTT
NA,TRBJ1-1,TRBV5-5,NA,CASSLVWAEGTEAFF,TGTGCCAGCAGCTTGGTTTGGGCGGAGGGGACTGAAGCTTTCTTT
NA,TRBJ2-5,TRBV28,NA,CASSSQGGETQYF,TGTGCCAGCAGTAGCCAGGGGGGAGAGACCCAGTACTTC
NA,TRBJ1-5,TRBV28,NA,CASSLGGSNQPQHF,TGTGCCAGCAGTTTGGGGGGAAGCAATCAGCCCCAGCATTTT
NA,TRBJ2-5,TRBV28,NA,CASSFGRKTYQETQYF,TGTGCCAGCAGTTTCGGGCGGAAAACGTACCAAGAGACCCAGTACTTC
TRBD1,TRBJ1-2,TRBV7-8,NA,CASSPSPGGAANYGYTF,TGTGCCAGCAGCCCATCGCCAGGGGGCGCGGCTAACTATGGCTACACCTTC
NA,TRBJ1-2,TRBV27,NA,CASKPKGSYGYTF,TGTGCCAGCAAACCCAAGGGTTCCTATGGCTACACCTTC
TRBD1,TRBJ2-7,TRBV5-4,once,CASSLAGAGGHEQYF,TGTGCCAGCAGCTTGGCGGGGGCAGGGGGCCACGAGCAGTACTTC
TRBD2,TRBJ2-7,TRBV7-3,NA,CASSLRLAGFYEQYF,TGTGCCAGCAGCCTTCGACTAGCGGGGTTCTACGAGCAGTACTTC
NA,TRBJ1-6,TRBV19,NA,CASSATRGRDSPLHF,TGTGCCAGTAGTGCGACAAGGGGTAGAGATTCACCCCTCCACTTT
NA,TRBJ2-2,TRBV9,NA,CASSPRGSGTGELFF,TGTGCCAGCAGCCCACGGGGGTCGGGAACCGGGGAGCTGTTTTTT
TRBD2,TRBJ2-1,TRBV4-3,NA,CASSQDLAGGEQFF,TGCGCCAGCAGCCAAGACCTTGCGGGAGGTGAGCAGTTCTTC
TRBD1,TRBJ2-3,TRBV7-3,NA,CASSYGQVTDTQYF,TGTGCCAGCAGCTACGGACAGGTCACAGATACGCAGTATTTT
TRBD1,TRBJ2-7,TRBV18,NA,CASSPGQAFQEQYF,TGTGCCAGCTCCCCGGGACAGGCTTTCCAAGAGCAGTACTTC
NA,TRBJ2-3,TRBV2,NA,CAGNRVRTDTQYF,TGTGCCGGAAACAGGGTGCGCACAGATACGCAGTATTTT
NA,TRBJ2-1,TRBV5-4,NA,CASSSPSGNNEQFF,TGTGCCAGCAGCTCCCCGTCAGGGAACAATGAGCAGTTCTTC
NA,TRBJ1-4,TRBV10-3,once,CAISADGATNEKLFF,TGTGCCATCAGTGCAGACGGTGCAACTAATGAAAAACTGTTTTTT
NA,TRBJ2-3,TRBV28,NA,CASSLWGIETDTQYF,TGTGCCAGCAGTTTATGGGGTATAGAAACAGATACGCAGTATTTT
TRBD2,TRBJ2-7,TRBV19,NA,CASSVSAGVYSEQYF,TGTGCCAGTAGTGTTTCGGCGGGAGTATATTCCGAGCAGTACTTC
NA,TRBJ2-5,TRBV4-2,NA,CASSQRSTRAEETQYF,TGTGCCAGCAGCCAAAGATCGACCAGGGCCGAAGAGACCCAGTACTTC
TRBD2,TRBJ2-3,TRBV19,NA,CASSIDRAGDSNF,TGTGCCAGTAGTATAGATCGAGCGGGGGATAGCAATTTT
NA,TRBJ2-2,TRBV27,once,CASTLGPSRTGELFF,TGTGCCAGCACCCTCGGACCTTCTAGGACCGGGGAGCTGTTTTTT
TRBD2,TRBJ2-5,TRBV4-1,NA,CASSQAPPRTSGRQETQYF,TGCGCCAGCAGCCAAGCCCCCCCCCGGACTAGCGGGAGACAAGAGACCCAGTACTTC
NA,TRBJ2-2,TRBV19,NA,CASNLVLGELFF,TGTGCCAGTAACCTGGTTTTGGGGGAGCTGTTTTTT
TRBD2,TRBJ2-5,TRBV5-1,NA,CASSLAATSGGYQETQYF,TGCGCCAGCAGCTTGGCCGCGACTAGCGGGGGGTACCAAGAGACCCAGTACTTC
TRBD2,TRBJ2-3,TRBV30,NA,CAWSAGTSGMADTQYF,TGTGCCTGGAGTGCTGGGACTAGCGGGATGGCAGATACGCAGTATTTT
NA,TRBJ1-1,TRBV7-9,NA,CASSYTGTLNTEAFF,TGTGCCAGCAGCTATACCGGGACACTGAACACTGAAGCTTTCTTT
NA,TRBJ2-5,TRBV4-1,NA,CASSQGEGRETQYF,TGCGCCAGCAGCCAAGGTGAGGGGAGAGAGACCCAGTACTTC
TRBD2,TRBJ2-2,TRBV5-4,NA,CASTAAGTSGSRAGELFF,TGTGCCAGCACCGCCGCCGGGACTAGCGGGAGTAGGGCCGGGGAGCTGTTTTTT
TRBD2,TRBJ2-7,TRBV5-4,NA,CASSERRSGRISYEQYF,TGTGCCAGCAGCGAACGGCGGAGCGGGAGAATCAGCTACGAGCAGTACTTC
NA,TRBJ1-6,TRBV7-2,NA,CASSPTYRVNSPLHF,TGTGCCAGCAGCCCAACATACAGGGTCAACTCACCCCTCCACTTT
TRBD2,TRBJ2-1,TRBV5-1,NA,CASSLVPAGDHNEQFF,TGCGCCAGCAGCTTGGTCCCAGCGGGAGATCACAATGAGCAGTTCTTC
NA,TRBJ1-5,TRBV19,NA,CASSTGDGRGIVWPQHF,TGTGCCAGTAGTACGGGGGATGGCAGGGGAATTGTTTGGCCCCAGCATTTT
TRBD1,TRBJ2-3,TRBV5-4,NA,CASSQRQGGLGTDTQYF,TGTGCCAGCAGCCAAAGACAGGGCGGCTTGGGCACAGATACGCAGTATTTT
TRBD1,TRBJ2-1,TRBV6-5,NA,CASRTGMNEQFF,TGTGCCAGCAGGACAGGGATGAATGAGCAGTTCTTC
NA,TRBJ1-1,TRBV11-2,NA,CASSPLTGTPTKQPTAFF,TGTGCCAGCAGCCCCCTCACTGGGACACCGACAAAGCAACCTACGGCTTTCTTT